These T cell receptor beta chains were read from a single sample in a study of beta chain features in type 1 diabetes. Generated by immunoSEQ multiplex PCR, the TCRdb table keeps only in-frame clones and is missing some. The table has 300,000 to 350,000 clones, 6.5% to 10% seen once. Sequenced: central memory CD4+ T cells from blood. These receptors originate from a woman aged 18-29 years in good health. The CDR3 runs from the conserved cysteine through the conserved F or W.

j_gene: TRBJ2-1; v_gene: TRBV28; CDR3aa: CASSLTASEQFF
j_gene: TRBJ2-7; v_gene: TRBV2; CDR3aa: CASSQASTAAYEQYF
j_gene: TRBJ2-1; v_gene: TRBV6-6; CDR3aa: CASSSATAQGHEQFF
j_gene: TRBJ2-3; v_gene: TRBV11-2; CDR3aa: CASSTVTGFGTQYF
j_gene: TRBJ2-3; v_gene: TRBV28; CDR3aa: CAASGTSGRAADTQYF
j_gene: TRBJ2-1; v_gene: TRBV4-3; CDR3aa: CASSQSGAYNEQFF
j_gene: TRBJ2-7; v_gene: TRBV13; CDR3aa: CASSLKSGSYYEQYF
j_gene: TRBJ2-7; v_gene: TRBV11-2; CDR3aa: CASSFARTSGYEQYF
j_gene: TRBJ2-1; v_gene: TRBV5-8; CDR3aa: CASSHRAGGGDEQFF
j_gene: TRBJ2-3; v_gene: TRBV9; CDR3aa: CASSVKTSGRDTQYF
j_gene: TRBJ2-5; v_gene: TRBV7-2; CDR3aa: CASSQSTFWSVQETQYF
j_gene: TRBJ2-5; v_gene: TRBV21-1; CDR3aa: CATEREGETQYF
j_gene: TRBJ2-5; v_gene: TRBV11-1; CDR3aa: CASSSPRPVTGRETQYF
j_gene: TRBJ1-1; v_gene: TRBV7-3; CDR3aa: CASSRQGNTEAFF
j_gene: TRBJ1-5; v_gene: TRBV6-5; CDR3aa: CASSRGTGGVQPQHF
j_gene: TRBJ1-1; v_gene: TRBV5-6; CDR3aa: CASSAALGGLATEAFF
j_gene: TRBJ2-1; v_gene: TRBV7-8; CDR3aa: CASSSVRRDVEQFF
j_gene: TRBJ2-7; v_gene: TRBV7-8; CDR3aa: CASSLSGQGAHEQYF
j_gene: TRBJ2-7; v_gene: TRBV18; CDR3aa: CASSQIAGYNYEQYF
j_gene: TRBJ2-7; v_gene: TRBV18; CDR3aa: CASSPGTTYEQYF
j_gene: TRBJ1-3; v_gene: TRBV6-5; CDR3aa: CASTSRWGSGNTIYF
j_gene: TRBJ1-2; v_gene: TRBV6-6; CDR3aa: CASRRGGTADGYTF
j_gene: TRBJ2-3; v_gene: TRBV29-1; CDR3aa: CSVEDWAGPRDTQYF
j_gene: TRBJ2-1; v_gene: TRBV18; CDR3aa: CASSPLNPGGLAGLYNEQFF
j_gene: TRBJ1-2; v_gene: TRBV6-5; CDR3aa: CASSYEINYGYTF
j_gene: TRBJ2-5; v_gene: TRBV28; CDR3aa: CASSRPVQETQYF
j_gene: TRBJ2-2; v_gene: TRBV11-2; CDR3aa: CASSFRLAGEGAGELFF
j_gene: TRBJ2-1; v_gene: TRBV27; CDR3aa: CASSFEVSPGLQNEQFF
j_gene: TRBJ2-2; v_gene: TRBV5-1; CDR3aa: CASSLLGSVTGELFF
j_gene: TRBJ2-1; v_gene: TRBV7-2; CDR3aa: CASSPGLDHNEQFF
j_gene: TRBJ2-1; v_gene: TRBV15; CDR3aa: CATSSQYRGNEQFF
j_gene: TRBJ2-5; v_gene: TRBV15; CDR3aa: CATSNPSSGSQETQYF
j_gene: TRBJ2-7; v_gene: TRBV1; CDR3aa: CTSSQVSRTSRSYEQYF
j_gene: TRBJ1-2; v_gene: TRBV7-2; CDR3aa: CASSQGAASSYGYTF
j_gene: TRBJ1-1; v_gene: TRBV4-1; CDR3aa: CASSRRTGDTEAFF
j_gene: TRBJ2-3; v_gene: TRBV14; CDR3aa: CASSPQGREYLDTQYF
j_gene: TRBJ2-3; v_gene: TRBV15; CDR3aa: CATSPGLAGPTDTQYF
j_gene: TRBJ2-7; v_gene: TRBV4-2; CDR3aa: CASSLGVGVYEQYF
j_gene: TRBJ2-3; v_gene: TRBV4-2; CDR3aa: CASSQVDGDTDTQYF
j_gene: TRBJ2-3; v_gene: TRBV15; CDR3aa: CATSRLAATDTQYF
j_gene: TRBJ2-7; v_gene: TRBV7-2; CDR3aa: CASSLRDRDYEQYF
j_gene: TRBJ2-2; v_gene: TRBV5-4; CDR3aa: CASSPRTSGFTGELFF
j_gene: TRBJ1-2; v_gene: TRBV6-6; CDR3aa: CASSPGANYGYTF
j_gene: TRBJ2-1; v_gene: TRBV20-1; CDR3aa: CSARIDWVQFF
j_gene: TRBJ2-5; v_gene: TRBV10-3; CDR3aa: CATKGQGSGQETQYF